Sequencing of this T cell receptor (beta chain) was carried out in a study of blood T cell repertoires in COVID-19. Turning to the study itself: Spain, Italy and the United States supplied samples that represented acute and convalescent COVID-19.

Germline V gives CDR1 LNHDA, CDR2 SQIVND (reference sequence). V trimming: 5 bases; J trimming: 2 bases; junction bases outside the gene matches: 3. This CDR3 contains 15 residues. Study processing details: Reference gene primer amplification gave nucleated cell count estimates. Libraries were prepared by immunoSEQ multiplex PCR; TCRdb keeps only in-frame clonotypes and omits some of them. D and trimming come from the DNA, and the V and J calls and clone size come from that table. The sample shows around 220,000 clones, 85% to 90% of them seen only once. The TCR was taken from a man aged 45 to 65 with acute or convalescent COVID-19. The specimen was peripheral blood. V usage is TRBV19 and J usage is TRBJ2-1, with 10 bases matching TRBD1. This chain's CDR3 is CASSLGTGAYNEQFF. DNA for the CDR3: TGTGCCAGTAGTCTGGGGACAGGGGCCTACAATGAGCAGTTCTTC.